This TCR beta chain came from a study of cytomegalovirus exposure and HLA in healthy donors (TCRdb year 2017). About the study as a whole: In an earlier analysis of 450 to 750 of the donors, under 300 Gb of sequence data and 117 million unique TCR beta sequences from roughly 190 million T cells were reported. An early release that covered some 630 HLA-typed donors contained approximately 300 gigabases of sequencing data and 70 million to 100 million unique TCR sequences. The genetic ancestry cluster associated with self-reported Caucasian donors included 80% to 90% of the roughly 400 genotyped donors. The study aimed to test whether cataloging public T cell receptors could reveal signatures of past pathogen exposure. The study used immunosequencing to profile the T cell repertoires of several hundred subjects and linked those repertoires to cytomegalovirus serostatus. In addition to the first cohort of around 670 subjects, a separate validation cohort of 120 different subjects was used. To predict cytomegalovirus infection status, the study brought together high-throughput TCR immunosequencing, statistical association of individual TCRs with disease status, and machine learning. To study patterns of TCR occurrence, a later analysis re-analyzed previously published TCR beta repertoires from 650 to 750 donors and added high-resolution HLA genotyping. In the later analysis, no new phenotypic data were used to find candidate immune exposures; instead, reliance was placed on TCR beta sequences and their occurrence across donors. An earlier analysis of a few hundred of the donors applied high-throughput TCR beta sequencing to assess whether each TCR beta V gene segment acted as functional or pseudogenic. Donor age, sex, ethnicity and CMV serostatus were collected together with the repertoire data. A later genetic analysis used genome-wide SNP genotypes for about three fifths of the 666 donors, treating that subset as a discovery cohort. All discovery cohort repertoires had been generated on a single sequencing platform. Class I and class II HLA loci were covered by the typing at four-digit resolution. The number of typed donors differed by locus: roughly 629-640 for A, B, C, DRB1 and DQB1; approximately 540 for DQA1; approximately 610 for DPA1; and roughly 450 for DPB1. Four to six DR-DQ haplotypes were handled as single units for association and clustering, since linkage in the cohort was strong. On average, around 240,000 unique TCR beta nucleotide sequences were sequenced per donor among more than 350 genotyped donors of the cohort, with about 17% of those sequences being non-productive.

Receptors were amplified or captured by the immunoSEQ multiplex PCR assay. A mixture of 60 forward primers for TCR Vbeta segments and 13 reverse primers for TCR Jbeta segments was used in the multiplex PCR. Amplification of the CDR3 region of rearranged TCR beta genes was performed with a multiplex PCR assay on genomic DNA. On the Illumina HiSeq System, the amplified TCR beta libraries were sequenced as 87-base-pair reads. In the paper's pipeline: A later analysis counted tens of millions of unique TCR beta chains across the 600 to 850 repertoires, and around 12 million of these chains were shared by at least two donors. To remove PCR and sequencing errors, raw reads were error-corrected and collapsed into unique sequences using a nearest-neighbor algorithm that merged closely related sequences. To assign V, D and J gene segments, CDR3 sequences were aligned to IMGT reference sequences. Each retained sequence needed at least a six-nucleotide match to both a V gene segment and a J gene segment. A rearrangement counted as productive if the CDR3 had no stop codons and remained in frame with V and J, and every other rearrangement counted as non-productive. CDR3 was defined by IMGT convention, running from the second conserved V-encoded cysteine to the conserved J-encoded phenylalanine. The earlier analysis of about 590 of the donors excluded sequences that lacked an unambiguous match to a single V gene segment. An earlier analysis of approximately 590 of the donors classified V segments as functional when productive rearrangements were above 56.7% and as segregating when the standard deviation between donors was above 5%. To diagnose cytomegalovirus status from the catalog of TCR beta chain sequences, a statistical classification framework was built. V and J gene assignment, in a later analysis, came from comparing TCR nucleotide sequences with IMGT/GENE-DB human TR gene sequences. The TCRdist pipeline was used in a later analysis to assign CDR3 sequences and most-parsimonious VDJ recombination scenarios. In a later analysis, each TCR beta chain was defined by its CDR3 amino acid sequence together with its V-gene family, and reads without a unique V-gene family were excluded. In a later analysis, 500 to 650 highly shared, low-generation-probability nucleotide sequences were removed to address suspected cross-contamination and a sequencing artifact. For each public chain, a later analysis derived a clonal expansion index from normalized ranks of inferred template counts within each repertoire. A later analysis computed generation probabilities with a VDJ recombination model fitted to out-of-frame rearrangements, and checked the results against IGoR. In a later analysis, hypergeometric tests were used to score TCR-TCR, TCR-HLA and TCR-CMV co-occurrence, with a repertoire-size bias correction applied to TCR pairs. False discovery rates were estimated in a later analysis by permuting HLA or CMV assignments 20 times. In a later analysis, co-occurring TCRs were grouped using DBSCAN, with TCRdist sequence similarity added in when clustering inside HLA-allele-positive subsets. For co-occurrence clustering, repertoires with fewer than 30,000 or more than 120,000 public chains were excluded, along with five repertoires with anomalous nucleotide sharing. Drawn from immuneACCESS, this table holds only the in-frame rearrangements with V and J called that TCRdb kept. Clones are partly lost; checked studies trace under half to an unresolved V gene and leave the rest unexplained. V and J calls and clone size follow that table, whereas D and trimming were derived from the DNA. Within this sample are fewer than 300,000 clones, with 75% to 90% of them counted one time only. About 0.3% of the sample is in the top ten clones.

Comment on this clone: Its antigen is unknown. The input lacks base qualities; no much larger clone sits a single base away.

What the authors observed across the whole study: The presence/absence analyses assumed that sequencing depth was roughly uniform across donors, and that assumption may not be true. According to a later analysis, most CMV-associated TCR beta chains appeared to be HLA-restricted, and the HLA associations seemed to be driven largely by CMV exposure. A few of the identified cytomegalovirus-associated TCR beta chains were confirmed in vitro to be specific for cytomegalovirus antigens. It was suggested by the authors that the approach could potentially be generalized to other disease states and immunological phenotypes. A further reported finding was that TCR beta sequences accurately predicted the HLA-A and HLA-B alleles for most subjects in the first cohort. Assigning TCR associations to individual alleles was difficult when HLA alleles, especially DR and DQ, strongly co-occurred. Correlated functional status among segregating V segments might be attributable to linkage disequilibrium, but an unknown experimental factor could not be ruled out. The only immune exposure information available for the cohort was CMV serostatus. The sequencing pipeline was judged likely to have produced a cluster of highly shared sequence variants as a technical artifact. In a later genetic analysis, a missense DCLRE1C variant was associated with V-gene and J-gene trimming of TCR beta chains, and the association was replicated in an independent cohort. The study gave a list of 150 to 200 TCR beta chains associated with cytomegalovirus. In an earlier analysis of around 500 of the donors, most TCR beta V segments appeared in productive rearrangements about 87% or about 30% of the time, broadly matching IMGT annotations. A later genetic analysis reported fewer N-insertions in productive TCRs among donors in an Asian-associated ancestry cluster than the roughly 620-donor mean. In a later analysis, several top co-occurrence clusters were reported to appear linked to parvovirus B19, influenza, CMV and Epstein-Barr virus. Most TCR sequences were observed very rarely across donors, whereas some public TCRs were present in many individuals. This cohort had only TCR beta chains sequenced, and the lack of alpha or paired-chain data limited which features could be detected. According to a later analysis, TCR association rates differed among HLA loci, with DRB1 alleles showing the most associated TCRs and HLA-C alleles showing the fewest. At a false discovery rate of 0.05, a later analysis linked 16,951 TCR beta sequences to specific HLA alleles. Compared with equally common non-associated chains, HLA-associated TCR beta chains in a later analysis were more clonally expanded and had lower generation probabilities. HLA typing was unavailable for some donors at each locus, so association tests used only the typed subset. The earlier analysis of approximately 560 of the donors excluded about 16 rarely observed V segments, including chromosome 9 orphons, because counts were too low. The classifier was reported to diagnose cytomegalovirus status with high specificity and sensitivity in both the original cohort and the validation cohort.

The cohort consisted of 600 or so healthy bone marrow donors. At the time of sampling, every cohort member was nominally healthy, though immune exposures that went unrecorded were likely present. The donor was CMV seronegative and was included in the group of a few hundred seronegative cohort members. Each donor provided a peripheral blood sample, and peripheral blood mononuclear cells were used for TCR beta sequencing. The Qiagen DNeasy Blood Extraction Kit was used to extract genomic DNA from the blood cell samples. Sample: PBMCs. The receptor was derived from a girl between 2 and 10 years old in good health and CMV-seronegative.

This receptor has the CDR3 CASSAGQSYEQYF. The bases are TGTGCCAGCAGTGCGGGACAGTCCTACGAGCAGTACTTC. This sequence uses TRBV27 and TRBJ2-7; the D gene is possibly TRBD1, with 7 bases matching. V was cut back by 5 bases and J by 1 base, leaving a gap of 9 bases between them. The CDR3 covers 13 residues, taking in both the cysteine and the phenylalanine. Just the 39-base CDR3 DNA is kept, in frame starting at base 1. CDR1 and CDR2 (MNHEY, SMNVEV) derive from the germline V gene (reference sequence).